This TCR beta chain derives from a study of T-cell memory formation after mild COVID-19. One entry per CDR3 protein, called by TCRdb with MiXCR from the 5' RACE reads. The table has under 300,000 distinct CDR3 sequences, 16% seen once. This clonotype appeared a few times. This TCR was sampled from a man aged 18 to 29 who had mild COVID-19 (a few samples of this study predate the infection). Cell type and time point are not known. The material sequenced was PBMCs or a T cell subset sorted from them (not recorded which).

The CDR3 DNA reads TGTGCCAGCAGCTTAGGGTCGGTCCTCTATAATTCACCCCTCCACTTT. This encodes CASSLGSVLYNSPLHF. The rearrangement uses TRBV7-2 and TRBJ1-6; D not resolved. The germline V and J ends were trimmed by 1 base and 3 bases, with 10 bases remaining between them. There are 16 residues in the CDR3. Germline V gene sequence: CDR1 SGHTA, CDR2 FQGNSA.